Given below is one T cell receptor (beta chain) in context. What antigen it recognizes has not been identified. No base quality values were provided; no much bigger clone lies one nucleotide off. The entry originates in a study of blood T cell repertoires in COVID-19 (dated by TCRdb to 2019 to 2021). For the study in its entirety: Collaborator samples came from the United States, Italy and Spain and covered acute and convalescent phases of COVID-19. Nearly every sample came with metadata listing a de-identified subject ID, COVID-19 status, age in years and sex. The dataset comprised deeply sampled blood TCRbeta repertoires from subjects exposed to, actively infected with, or recovered from COVID-19. Samples were obtained from the ongoing ImmuneRACE study (first 160 participants) and from some 1,300 subjects provided by 6 global collaborators. The repertoires were released in a freely available public database meant as a resource for research on the immune response to SARS-CoV-2. Where HLA class I and class II types were available, the types were taken from metadata supplied by the sample provider, not from assay-based typing. The material from the prospective study consisted of cDNA or gDNA derived from T cells, B-cell-depleted T cells, or PBMCs.

TCRbeta CDR3 regions were amplified from genomic DNA using the immunoSEQ Assay, a bias-controlled multiplex PCR. The source study handled its data this way. The number of nucleated cells in each sample was estimated from the amplification of reference gene primers within the assay. To quantify the absolute abundance of each unique TCRbeta CDR3 rearrangement, sequence reads were collapsed and filtered. Productive Simpson clonality was computed per sample as the square root of Simpson's diversity index over productive rearrangements. TCRdb limited this immuneACCESS table to in-frame rearrangements with V and J called. A share of clones is missing; checked studies link under half to unresolved V genes, and the rest is unexplained. V, J and clone size were drawn from that table, and D and trimming were deduced from the DNA. This sample lists around 150,000 clones; approximately 91% were detected once. The ten biggest clones cover about 2% of the sample.

The collaborating institutions used their own protocols to collect whole blood in K2EDTA tubes. For TCRbeta analysis, collaborator samples were shipped as frozen whole blood, as isolated PBMCs, or as DNA extracted from either sample type. V is shortened by 5 bases, J by 6 bases, and the region joining them spans 11 bases. From the cysteine up to the phenylalanine, the CDR3 has a length of 13 residues. Only the CDR3 portion is preserved as DNA: 39 bases, with reading frame beginning at the first base. The germline V gene yields SGHTA for CDR1 and FQGNSA for CDR2. Points the paper makes about the study in general: The amount of clinical and demographic metadata varied by source and participant and was provided uncurated.

The material sequenced was peripheral blood. The receptor was isolated from a man younger than 35 with acute or convalescent COVID-19. The rearrangement combines TRBV7-2 with TRBJ2-1; the best D guess is TRBD1, with 5 bases matching. In nucleotides, the sequence is TGTGCCAGCAGCCAAACAGGCTCCAATGAGCAGTTCTTC. It translates to CASSQTGSNEQFF.